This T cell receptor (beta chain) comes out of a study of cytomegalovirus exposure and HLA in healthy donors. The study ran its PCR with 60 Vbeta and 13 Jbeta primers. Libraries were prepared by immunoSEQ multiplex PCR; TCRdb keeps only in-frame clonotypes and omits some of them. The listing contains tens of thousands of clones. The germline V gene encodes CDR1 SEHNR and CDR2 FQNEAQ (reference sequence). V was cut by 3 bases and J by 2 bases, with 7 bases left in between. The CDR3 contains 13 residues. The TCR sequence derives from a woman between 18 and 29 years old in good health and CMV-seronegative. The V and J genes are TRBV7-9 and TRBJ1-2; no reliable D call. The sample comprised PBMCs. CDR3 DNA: TGTGCCAGCAGCTTCGACGGGAACTATGGCTACACCTTC. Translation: CASSFDGNYGYTF.